What follows is one T cell receptor beta chain and its context. Its antigen is not known. Stated treatment: some 20 received Ad26.COV2.S at low or high dose, single or two shots; 5 received placebo; per-sample allocation not given. Day 63 after the first injection of vaccine or placebo was the sampling time. The germline V gene encodes CDR1 GTSNPN and CDR2 SVGIG (reference sequence). The length of the CDR3 is 15 residues. Trimming removed 3 bases from V and 4 bases from J, with 15 bases in between. TCRdb keeps only in-frame clones here, not all; method: immunoSEQ multiplex PCR. There are roughly 420,000 clones in the sample; 85% to 90% occur only once, and approximately 2.5% lies in the top ten. This specimen belongs to a study of Ad26.COV2.S vaccination and SARS-CoV-2 variants. Study-wide results and caveats: Whether participants received vaccine or placebo, their non-spike TCR breadth was similar.

This chain links TRBV30 with TRBJ2-2, with a tentative D call TRBD1 (5 bases). The specimen was peripheral blood, collected in a trial of Ad26.COV2.S vaccine versus placebo. The clonotype comes from a person between 18 and 65 years old who received the Ad26.COV2.S COVID-19 vaccine or a placebo. Written as DNA, the CDR3 is TGTGCCTGGAGCGAGGTGACAGATGGCACCGGGGAGCTGTTTTTT. Protein sequence: CAWSEVTDGTGELFF.